A selection of T cell receptor beta chains follows, all from one sample in a study of long-term antiretroviral therapy in people with HIV. Using immunoSEQ multiplex PCR, the repertoire was profiled, and TCRdb retains in-frame clones only, with some absent. The data show around 43,000 clones, approximately 94% seen once. The sample was unsorted PBMCs, taken 9.2 years after starting antiretroviral therapy. The receptor set was obtained from a man aged 25-40 years with HIV. The CDR3 runs from the conserved cysteine through the conserved F or W. The order of the fields is CDR3 DNA, CDR3 protein, clone size, D gene, J gene, CDR3 length, V gene. A D gene is named only where the DNA matches it firmly. Some rows mark clone size as missing; the rest say once, few, many or name a class of expanded clone.

cdr3_nt: TGTGCCAGAAGCTTAAATGGCTGGGCTAATGAAAAACTGTTTTTT
cdr3_aa: CARSLNGWANEKLFF
clone_size: NA
d_call: NA
j_call: TRBJ1-4
cdr3_length: 15
v_call: TRBV5-3

cdr3_nt: TGCGCCAGCAGCTTTCGACAGGGCGAGGATCAGCCCCAGCATTTT
cdr3_aa: CASSFRQGEDQPQHF
clone_size: NA
d_call: TRBD1
j_call: TRBJ1-5
cdr3_length: 15
v_call: TRBV4-1

cdr3_nt: TGTGCCAGCAGTTCCCCACTAGAGCCAGATACGCAGTATTTT
cdr3_aa: CASSSPLEPDTQYF
clone_size: NA
d_call: NA
j_call: TRBJ2-3
cdr3_length: 14
v_call: TRBV28

cdr3_nt: TGTGCCAGCAGCGTAGTGGGACAGGGACTCGCCGGGGAGCTGTTTTTT
cdr3_aa: CASSVVGQGLAGELFF
clone_size: NA
d_call: TRBD1
j_call: TRBJ2-2
cdr3_length: 16
v_call: TRBV9

cdr3_nt: TGTGCCAGCAGTTACGTACAGGGAGGGTCCCAGTACTTC
cdr3_aa: CASSYVQGGSQYF
clone_size: NA
d_call: NA
j_call: TRBJ2-5
cdr3_length: 13
v_call: TRBV6-5

cdr3_nt: TGTGCCAGCAGCTATGACACAATTGGAAACACCATATATTTT
cdr3_aa: CASSYDTIGNTIYF
clone_size: NA
d_call: NA
j_call: TRBJ1-3
cdr3_length: 14
v_call: TRBV7-9

cdr3_nt: TGTGCCAGCAGTGTGCCTAGCGGGGGACAAGAGACCCAGTACTTC
cdr3_aa: CASSVPSGGQETQYF
clone_size: NA
d_call: TRBD2
j_call: TRBJ2-5
cdr3_length: 15
v_call: TRBV25-1

cdr3_nt: TGTGCCAGCAGCCTCGGACAGGCCCCTGAAGCTTTCTTT
cdr3_aa: CASSLGQAPEAFF
clone_size: NA
d_call: TRBD1
j_call: TRBJ1-1
cdr3_length: 13
v_call: TRBV2

cdr3_nt: TGTGCCATCAGCTCTAGCGGGGGGATTACCGGGGAGCTGTTTTTT
cdr3_aa: CAISSSGGITGELFF
clone_size: NA
d_call: TRBD2
j_call: TRBJ2-2
cdr3_length: 15
v_call: TRBV10-3

cdr3_nt: TGTGCCAGCAGCGTAGATGGAGGGTTCAATCAGCCCCAGCATTTT
cdr3_aa: CASSVDGGFNQPQHF
clone_size: NA
d_call: NA
j_call: TRBJ1-5
cdr3_length: 15
v_call: TRBV9

cdr3_nt: TGTGCCAGCAGCTCGGCGGTGACAAGATACGAGCAGTACTTC
cdr3_aa: CASSSAVTRYEQYF
clone_size: NA
d_call: NA
j_call: TRBJ2-7
cdr3_length: 14
v_call: TRBV5-5

cdr3_nt: TGTGCCAGCAGCTCAGCCGGGACACTTAGAAGTGGGGAGCTGTTTTTT
cdr3_aa: CASSSAGTLRSGELFF
clone_size: NA
d_call: NA
j_call: TRBJ2-2
cdr3_length: 16
v_call: TRBV7-3

cdr3_nt: TGTGCCAGCAGCAAAGCGTCCGGAGGGGACTCCTACAATGAGCAGTTCTTC
cdr3_aa: CASSKASGGDSYNEQFF
clone_size: NA
d_call: NA
j_call: TRBJ2-1
cdr3_length: 17
v_call: TRBV21-1

cdr3_nt: TGTGCCAGCACTTTATGGGCAGGGGGCGCGGAGGGCTACACCTTC
cdr3_aa: CASTLWAGGAEGYTF
clone_size: NA
d_call: TRBD1
j_call: TRBJ1-2
cdr3_length: 15
v_call: TRBV27

cdr3_nt: TGTGCCAGCAGTGAAGCGGCCATTCTAAGCTCCTATAATTCACCCCTCCACTTT
cdr3_aa: CASSEAAILSSYNSPLHF
clone_size: once
d_call: NA
j_call: TRBJ1-6
cdr3_length: 18
v_call: TRBV6-1

cdr3_nt: TGTGCCAGCAGCCTTCAGAGGGGGTGGGGGAATCAGCCCCAGCATTTT
cdr3_aa: CASSLQRGWGNQPQHF
clone_size: NA
d_call: NA
j_call: TRBJ1-5
cdr3_length: 16
v_call: TRBV28

cdr3_nt: TGTGCCAGCAGCTTACCAACAGGGAGGGCCGGGGAGCTGTTTTTT
cdr3_aa: CASSLPTGRAGELFF
clone_size: NA
d_call: NA
j_call: TRBJ2-2
cdr3_length: 15
v_call: TRBV5-4

cdr3_nt: TGTGCCAGCAGTTTAGCGGGTTCCTACGAGCAGTACTTC
cdr3_aa: CASSLAGSYEQYF
clone_size: NA
d_call: TRBD2
j_call: TRBJ2-7
cdr3_length: 13
v_call: TRBV6-5

cdr3_nt: TGCGCCAGCAGCGCCGGACAGGGGGCGAACACCGGGGAGCTGTTTTTT
cdr3_aa: CASSAGQGANTGELFF
clone_size: once
d_call: TRBD1
j_call: TRBJ2-2
cdr3_length: 16
v_call: TRBV5-1

cdr3_nt: TGTGCCAGCAGCTTAAACCCCGGGACAGCGAGCTATGGCTACACCTTC
cdr3_aa: CASSLNPGTASYGYTF
clone_size: NA
d_call: TRBD1
j_call: TRBJ1-2
cdr3_length: 16
v_call: TRBV7-2

cdr3_nt: TGTGCCAGCAGTTTGGGAAAAGGGAGAGAGCAGTTCTTC
cdr3_aa: CASSLGKGREQFF
clone_size: NA
d_call: NA
j_call: TRBJ2-1
cdr3_length: 13
v_call: TRBV7-6

cdr3_nt: TGTGCCAGCAGTTTCCGGAGCAATCAGCCCCAGCATTTT
cdr3_aa: CASSFRSNQPQHF
clone_size: NA
d_call: NA
j_call: TRBJ1-5
cdr3_length: 13
v_call: TRBV28

cdr3_nt: TGTGCCAGCAGTGATTATAGGAACACTGAAGCTTTCTTT
cdr3_aa: CASSDYRNTEAFF
clone_size: NA
d_call: NA
j_call: TRBJ1-1
cdr3_length: 13
v_call: TRBV2

cdr3_nt: TGTGCCAGCCTGAGGACTAGCGGGGCTGTCAATGAGCAGTTCTTC
cdr3_aa: CASLRTSGAVNEQFF
clone_size: once
d_call: TRBD2
j_call: TRBJ2-1
cdr3_length: 15
v_call: TRBV2

cdr3_nt: TGTGCTAGTGGTTCCACAGACTACACAGATACGCAGTATTTT
cdr3_aa: CASGSTDYTDTQYF
clone_size: NA
d_call: NA
j_call: TRBJ2-3
cdr3_length: 14
v_call: TRBV12-5

cdr3_nt: TGTGCCAGCAGCCTACTCGGACAGGACGCCTACGAGCAGTACTTC
cdr3_aa: CASSLLGQDAYEQYF
clone_size: NA
d_call: TRBD1
j_call: TRBJ2-7
cdr3_length: 15
v_call: TRBV16

cdr3_nt: TGTGCCAGCACCCCCCATGTCGGACTAGCGGGGATCACAGATACGCAGTATTTT
cdr3_aa: CASTPHVGLAGITDTQYF
clone_size: NA
d_call: TRBD2
j_call: TRBJ2-3
cdr3_length: 18
v_call: TRBV27

cdr3_nt: TGTGCCAGCAGTTCCTCAGGGGGTGGCTCCTACAATGAGCAGTTCTTC
cdr3_aa: CASSSSGGGSYNEQFF
clone_size: NA
d_call: TRBD1
j_call: TRBJ2-1
cdr3_length: 16
v_call: TRBV28

cdr3_nt: TGTGCCAGCAGTATAGGACGTTCGAACACCGGGGAGCTGTTTTTT
cdr3_aa: CASSIGRSNTGELFF
clone_size: NA
d_call: NA
j_call: TRBJ2-2
cdr3_length: 15
v_call: TRBV6-1

cdr3_nt: TGTGCCAGCTCTCCGGACAACAATCAGCCCCAGCATTTT
cdr3_aa: CASSPDNNQPQHF
clone_size: once
d_call: NA
j_call: TRBJ1-5
cdr3_length: 13
v_call: TRBV18

cdr3_nt: TGTGCCAGCTACCGGGAGTACAATGAGCAGTTCTTC
cdr3_aa: CASYREYNEQFF
clone_size: NA
d_call: NA
j_call: TRBJ2-1
cdr3_length: 12
v_call: TRBV2

cdr3_nt: TGTGCCATCGGACCAGGGATTAGTCCTGAGCAGTTCTTC
cdr3_aa: CAIGPGISPEQFF
clone_size: once
d_call: NA
j_call: TRBJ2-1
cdr3_length: 13
v_call: TRBV10-3

cdr3_nt: TGTGCCAGCAGGCGGACAGGGAACTATGGCTACACCTTC
cdr3_aa: CASRRTGNYGYTF
clone_size: NA
d_call: TRBD1
j_call: TRBJ1-2
cdr3_length: 13
v_call: TRBV5-6

cdr3_nt: TGTGCCAGTAGTTTCATCCGGGGCAACCCCCTGGCTTACGGCGAACTGAACACTGAAGCTTTCTTT
cdr3_aa: CASSFIRGNPLAYGELNTEAFF
clone_size: NA
d_call: NA
j_call: TRBJ1-1
cdr3_length: 22
v_call: TRBV19

cdr3_nt: TGTGCCAGCAGTCCCGGGGGCGTGGCTGAAGCTTTCTTT
cdr3_aa: CASSPGGVAEAFF
clone_size: NA
d_call: NA
j_call: TRBJ1-1
cdr3_length: 13
v_call: TRBV28

cdr3_nt: TGTGCCAGCACCGAGATGGGCCCTGGAAACACCATATATTTT
cdr3_aa: CASTEMGPGNTIYF
clone_size: NA
d_call: NA
j_call: TRBJ1-3
cdr3_length: 14
v_call: TRBV28

cdr3_nt: TGTGCCAGCAGCGGGTTCTCCGGCGGGGGTAACACCGGGGAGCTGTTTTTT
cdr3_aa: CASSGFSGGGNTGELFF
clone_size: NA
d_call: TRBD2
j_call: TRBJ2-2
cdr3_length: 17
v_call: TRBV9

cdr3_nt: TGTGCCAGCAGTGATCTAGCGGGGGGGCAAGAGACCCAGTACTTC
cdr3_aa: CASSDLAGGQETQYF
clone_size: NA
d_call: TRBD2
j_call: TRBJ2-5
cdr3_length: 15
v_call: TRBV6-1

cdr3_nt: TGTGCCAGCAGTTTGACCGGGAGCATAAATCAGCCCCAGCATTTT
cdr3_aa: CASSLTGSINQPQHF
clone_size: NA
d_call: NA
j_call: TRBJ1-5
cdr3_length: 15
v_call: TRBV27

cdr3_nt: TGTGCCAGCAGCTCGTGTCAGGGTGGTGGAAACACCATATATTTT
cdr3_aa: CASSSCQGGGNTIYF
clone_size: NA
d_call: NA
j_call: TRBJ1-3
cdr3_length: 15
v_call: TRBV21-1

cdr3_nt: TGTGCCAGCAGCCCTACCGGGCGGGGGCGGTCTGGCTACACCTTC
cdr3_aa: CASSPTGRGRSGYTF
clone_size: NA
d_call: NA
j_call: TRBJ1-2
cdr3_length: 15
v_call: TRBV5-6